This T cell receptor (beta chain) appears in the sequencing data of a study of T cells in Graves' hyperthyroidism and ophthalmopathy. The study's findings and limits: Ophthalmopathy was told apart from stable hyperthyroidism by a 13 V-J model.

Looked up from germline, CDR1 is GTSNPN and CDR2 is SVGIG (reference sequence). The CDR3 contains 11 residues. The V end was cut by 4 bases, the J end by 1 base, with 5 bases between. Ophthalmopathy patients had moderate-to-severe active disease, CAS ≥3, NOSPECS ≥4, and disease duration under 3 months. Diagnostic decisions used clinical symptoms, serum thyroxine and TRAb, thyroid ultrasound and orbital computed tomography. In its sample, this clonotype was seen a few times. What it recognizes is unknown. Amplification yielded TCR beta CDR3 regions, with RNA transcripts as the source. With the HTBI primer set, the TCR CDR3 went through a first round of RT-PCR. TCRdb re-derived calls from the multiplex PCR reads in MiXCR, one entry per CDR3 protein. The sample shows about 640,000 distinct CDR3 sequences, about 20% of them seen only once.

The V gene is TRBV30, the J gene TRBJ2-7; no firm D call. Sequencing input: blood. This receptor was taken from a man aged 25-40 years with Graves' ophthalmopathy. In DNA, the CDR3 is TGTGCCTGGACTTCTTCCTACGAGCAGTACTTC. Its protein is CAWTSSYEQYF.